The present T cell receptor beta chain was sequenced within a study of blood T cell repertoires in COVID-19. The wider study: Specimens from acute and convalescent COVID-19 originated in the United States, Italy and Spain. PBMCs, B-cell-depleted T cells, or T cells provided the cDNA or gDNA that made up the material.

Seattle patient enrollment occurred during active infection, with longitudinal follow-up thereafter. The authors' processing: The authors estimated nucleated cell counts from reference gene primer amplification. Libraries were prepared by immunoSEQ multiplex PCR; TCRdb keeps only in-frame clonotypes and omits some of them. The DNA was the basis for D and trimming; V, J and clone size are from that table. The repertoire holds about 300,000 clones, with about nine tenths as singletons. With V trimmed by 4 bases and J by 6 bases, 8 bases remained unmatched. The CDR3 is made up of 14 amino acids. Germline lookup yields CDR1 SGHRS and CDR2 YFSETQ.

The TCR originated in a woman in her forties or fifties with COVID-19, enrolled during active disease. Sample: peripheral blood. This chain connects TRBV5-1 to TRBJ2-3; 7 nucleotides line up with TRBD1. CDR3 region: CASSPGQTFDTQYF. Here the CDR3 DNA reads TGCGCCAGCAGCCCGGGACAGACGTTTGATACGCAGTATTTT.